Each of the 30 T cell receptor beta chains below was sequenced from the same sample in a study of T cell responses to AZD1222 COVID-19 vaccine. This table comes from immunoSEQ multiplex PCR, and its TCRdb copy is limited to in-frame clones, with some not included. The sample has 150,000 to 200,000 clones, approximately 95% seen once. Sequenced material: peripheral blood, taken on day 0 of AZD1222 vaccination. Receptor source: an adult in good health.

This clone was found a few times. The CDR3 is CASSGDRFEAFF. CDR3 nucleotide sequence: TGTGCCAGCAGCGGCGACAGGTTTGAAGCTTTCTTT. The chain has TRBV7-9 and TRBJ1-1; TRBD1 is a possible D gene (6 bases). Trimming pared 5 bases from V and 7 bases from J, leaving 11 bases between. Germline loops: CDR1 SEHNR, CDR2 FQNEAQ (reference sequence). The length of the CDR3 is 12 residues. The variable domain in full, completed from reference TRBV7-9 and TRBJ1-1, reads DTGVSQNPRHKITKRGQNVTFRCDPISEHNRLYWYRQTLGQGPEFLTYFQNEAQLEKSRLLSDRFSAERPKGSFSTLEIQRTEQGDSAMYLCASSGDRFEAFFGQGTRLTVV.

The chain recombines TRBV2 with TRBJ1-2, with a possible D match to TRBD1 (5 bases). The length of the CDR3 is 14 residues. V dropped 7 bases and J dropped 4 bases, with 16 bases sitting between them. Germline loops: CDR1 SNHLY, CDR2 FYNNEI. CDR3 amino acids: CASTPWDGAYGYTF. CDR3 nucleotides: TGTGCCAGCACCCCCTGGGACGGTGCCTATGGCTACACCTTC.

The chain uses TRBV6-4 and TRBJ2-2; 15 bases agree with TRBD2. Germline values: CDR1 MRHNA, CDR2 SNTAGT. CDR3 size: 19 residues. V was clipped by 5 bases and J by 2 bases; unmatched bases: 9. In DNA, the CDR3 is TGTGCCAGCAGTCCCATTGGACTAGCGGGAGGGCGAAACACCGGGGAGCTGTTTTTT. Translating gives CASSPIGLAGGRNTGELFF.

The chain employs TRBV27 and TRBJ2-3; D possibly corresponds to TRBD1 (6 bases). CDR3 length equals 14 residues. Germline CDR1 MNHEY, CDR2 SMNVEV (reference sequence). Trimming took off 5 bases at V and 0 bases at J, with 9 bases between the two ends. The DNA of the CDR3 is TGTGCCAGCAGTCTGGGGGCTAGCACAGATACGCAGTATTTT. Translated: CASSLGASTDTQYF.

V usage is TRBV5-1 and J usage is TRBJ1-2, with no clear D. The CDR3 spans 12 residues. Germline CDR1 reads SGHRS; CDR2 reads YFSETQ. The V gene lost 4 bases and the J gene lost 1 base, with 5 bases spanning the gap. The CDR3 loop reads CASSENNYGYTF. The CDR3 DNA follows: TGCGCCAGCAGCGAGAATAACTATGGCTACACCTTC.

The genes are TRBV5-1 and TRBJ1-2; 7 bases map to TRBD1. In germline, CDR1 is SGHRS, CDR2 YFSETQ. The CDR3 runs 15 residues. The V segment lost 0 bases and the J segment 8 bases; nucleotides outside the gene matches: 10. The CDR3: CASSLEAQGVQGYTF. In DNA form, the CDR3 reads TGCGCCAGCAGCTTGGAGGCTCAGGGGGTACAAGGCTACACCTTC.

This clone was recorded a few times. V usage is TRBV5-1 and J usage is TRBJ1-1; D perhaps matches TRBD1 (5 bases). Trimming pared 0 bases from V and 1 base from J, leaving 10 bases between. The V gene's germline CDR1 is SGHRS and CDR2 YFSETQ. The length of the CDR3 is 15 residues. This CDR3 reads CASSLAAGPNTEAFF. The DNA for the CDR3 is TGCGCCAGCAGCTTGGCGGCAGGGCCGAACACTGAAGCTTTCTTT.

The V gene is TRBV25-1, the J gene TRBJ1-4, with TRBD1 identical over 7 bases. Trimming cost V 7 bases and J 4 bases; bases outside gene matches: 0. The CDR3 contains 12 residues. Per germline, CDR1 MGHDK and CDR2 SYGVNS. CDR3 amino acids: CASNRGNEKLFF. In DNA form, the CDR3 reads TGTGCCAGCAACAGGGGTAATGAAAAACTGTTTTTT. The complete variable domain, with remaining parts taken from reference TRBV25-1 and TRBJ1-4, reads EADIYQTPRYLVIGTGKKITLECSQTMGHDKMYWYQQDPGMELHLIHYSYGVNSTEKGDLSSESTVSRIRTEHFPLTLESARPSHTSQYLCASNRGNEKLFFGSGTQLSVL.

V gene TRBV6-5 combines with J gene TRBJ2-3; D is possibly TRBD1 or TRBD2 (6 bases each). The germline V and J ends were trimmed by 6 bases and 3 bases, with 10 bases remaining between them. Germline loops: CDR1 MNHEY, CDR2 SVGAGI. The CDR3 has 13 residues. The CDR3 bases are TGTGCCAGCAGGCAGGGGAGGACAGATACGCAGTATTTT. Translated: CASRQGRTDTQYF.

The gene calls are TRBV18 and TRBJ1-4; no definite D call. CDR3 length: 14 amino acids. Between the trimmed V and J ends, which lost 4 bases and 4 bases, there was a span of 10 bases. CDR1 and CDR2 (germline): KGHSH, LQKENI. CDR3 amino acids: CASSLLKINEKLFF. The DNA of the CDR3 is TGTGCCAGCTCACTACTCAAGATTAATGAAAAACTGTTTTTT.

This clone was counted a single time. This chain uses TRBV3-1 (or the pseudogene TRBV3-2) with TRBJ1-1; D is perhaps TRBD1 (6 bases). V gave up 1 base and J gave up 9 bases, with 12 bases separating them. The length of the CDR3 is 13 residues. Germline CDR1 LGHDT, CDR2 YNNKEL (reference sequence). CDR3 bases: TGTGCCAGCAGCCAAGTCTCAGGGGCTCAAGCTTTCTTT. Protein sequence: CASSQVSGAQAFF.

V and J are TRBV10-1 and TRBJ1-4; D is possibly TRBD1 (5 bases). Trimming shortened V by 3 bases and J by 0 bases, and 11 bases separated the two germline ends. The CDR3 sequence is 16 residues long. Germline CDR1 is WNHNN and CDR2 is SYGVQD (reference sequence). For the CDR3, the DNA is TGCGCCAGCAGTGACGGGGCAGACGCAACTAATGAAAAACTGTTTTTT. Amino acid sequence: CASSDGADATNEKLFF.

The chain recombines TRBV7-9 with TRBJ1-3; D call uncertain. Germline-derived CDR1 and CDR2 are SEHNR and FQNEAQ (reference sequence). There are 15 residues in the CDR3. Trimming shortened V by 5 bases and J by 0 bases, and 11 bases separated the two germline ends. The CDR3 loop is CASSIEHHSGNTIYF. CDR3 bases: TGTGCCAGCAGCATTGAACACCACTCTGGAAACACCATATATTTT.

The chain joins TRBV19 to TRBJ1-5; 7 nucleotides match TRBD1. Germline CDR1 LNHDA, CDR2 SQIVND (reference sequence). CDR3 size: 19 residues. J lost 0 bases, V lost 4 bases, and 15 bases had no gene match. CDR3 sequence reads: CASSTGTDPDYHSNQPQHF. CDR3 coding DNA: TGTGCCAGTAGTACGGGGACAGACCCCGATTACCATAGCAATCAGCCCCAGCATTTT.

The chain carries TRBV7-9 and TRBJ1-4; 7 bases line up with TRBD1. The CDR3 runs to 16 residues. CDR1 is SEHNR, CDR2 FQNEAQ, per germline (reference sequence). Germline trimming cut 5 bases from V and 4 bases from J; bases unmatched to any gene: 10. The DNA for the CDR3 is TGTGCCAGCAGCCCACAACAGACAGGGTTTAATGAAAAACTGTTTTTT. Its translation: CASSPQQTGFNEKLFF.

V usage is TRBV11-2 and J usage is TRBJ2-3; no firm D call. V lost 2 bases, J lost 0 bases, and 12 bases lay in between. Germline CDR1 reads SGHAT; CDR2 reads FQNNGV. This CDR3 has 16 residues. DNA of the CDR3: TGTGCCAGCAGCTTACATGCGGCGGTGAGCACAGATACGCAGTATTTT. Translated, it gives CASSLHAAVSTDTQYF.

This clone was observed a single time. This chain links TRBV10-3 with TRBJ2-4; 8 bases map to TRBD2. Germline V gene data show CDR1 as ENHRY and CDR2 as SYGVKD. The CDR3 totals 18 residues. The ends lost 2 bases at V and 0 bases at J; junction bases unmatched: 9. The CDR3 loop reads CAISEPPGLAGAKNIQYF. Written as DNA, the CDR3 is TGTGCCATCAGTGAGCCCCCAGGCCTAGCGGGAGCCAAAAACATTCAGTACTTC.

The chain has TRBV6-5 and TRBJ1-4; possible D gene TRBD1, 5 bases. Germline loops: CDR1 MNHEY, CDR2 SVGAGI. The CDR3 extends over 15 amino acids. V shed 7 bases and J shed 6 bases, with 18 bases lying between them. CDR3 protein: CASTGGGWADEKLFF. In DNA form, the CDR3 reads TGTGCCAGCACCGGGGGTGGATGGGCGGATGAAAAACTGTTTTTT.

This chain links TRBV12-5 with TRBJ1-3; 8 bases match TRBD1. The CDR3 spans 17 residues. CDR1 and CDR2 from the germline V gene are LGHNT and FRNRAP. V lost 7 bases, J lost 0 bases, and 11 bases stayed unmatched. CDR3 in amino acids: CASVWVSGQASGNTIYF. The CDR3 nucleotides are TGTGCTAGTGTGTGGGTCTCGGGACAGGCCTCTGGAAACACCATATATTTT.

CDR3 sequence reads: CASSPPGLAGPYEQFF. Written as DNA, the CDR3 is TGTGCCAGCTCACCACCCGGACTAGCGGGACCGTATGAGCAGTTCTTC. The chain is built from TRBV18 and TRBJ2-1, with 12 bases that match TRBD2. With 0 bases clipped from V and 8 bases from J, the junction kept 5 bases outside the gene matches. Per germline, CDR1 KGHSH and CDR2 LQKENI. This CDR3 spans 16 amino acids.

The genes are TRBV4-2 and TRBJ1-2; TRBD1 is a possible D gene (5 bases). This CDR3 has 16 amino acids. Deletions cut 0 bases from V and 3 bases from J, with 14 bases between. Germline V gene sequence: CDR1 LGHNA, CDR2 YNFKEQ. CDR3 sequence: CASSQDRQTGHYGYTF. Written as DNA, the CDR3 is TGTGCCAGCAGCCAAGATCGCCAGACGGGGCACTATGGCTACACCTTC.

The CDR3 region is CASSQGMGRVNYGYTF. The CDR3, as DNA: TGCGCCAGCAGCCAAGGGATGGGCAGGGTAAACTATGGCTACACCTTC. The gene calls are TRBV4-1 and TRBJ1-2, with D tentatively TRBD1 (5 bases). From germline, CDR1 is MGHRA and CDR2 YSYEKL. V dropped 1 base and J dropped 2 bases, with 14 bases sitting between them. The CDR3 is 16 amino acids.

The chain is built from TRBV28 and TRBJ2-7; maybe TRBD1 (6 bases). This CDR3 is built from 14 residues. Trimming cost V 1 base and J 4 bases, with 11 bases left between them. The germline gives CDR1 MDHEN, CDR2 SYDVKM. CDR3 amino acids: CASSLFPQGYEQYF. CDR3 in DNA: TGTGCCAGCAGTTTATTTCCGCAGGGGTACGAGCAGTACTTC.

The rearrangement joins TRBV4-2 to TRBJ2-7; D gene uncertain. The CDR3 spans 11 residues. Trimming shortened V by 3 bases and J by 1 base, and 1 base separated the two germline ends. CDR1 is LGHNA and CDR2 is YNFKEQ in the germline V gene. The CDR3 here is CASSQSYEQYF. CDR3 DNA sequence: TGTGCCAGCAGCCAGTCCTACGAGCAGTACTTC.

The chain carries TRBV6-5 and TRBJ1-1; 7 bases map to TRBD1. The CDR3 has 14 amino acids. CDR1 is MNHEY and CDR2 is SVGAGI in the germline V gene. The V and J ends lost 5 bases and 5 bases, in that order; junction bases with no gene match: 8. CDR3 nucleotides: TGTGCCAGCAGTACGCGACAGGGTGGGACTGAAGCTTTCTTT. It codes for CASSTRQGGTEAFF.

J is TRBJ2-7 and V is TRBV11-3, with D possibly called TRBD1 or TRBD2 (5 bases each). Germline values: CDR1 SGHNT, CDR2 YENEEA. With 5 bases removed from V and 4 bases from J, the gap between germline ends came to 12 bases. This CDR3 comprises 13 residues. The CDR3: CASSPWDGYEQYF. CDR3 nucleotide sequence: TGTGCCAGCAGCCCATGGGACGGGTACGAGCAGTACTTC.

This clone has a single count. The CDR3 DNA reads TGTGCCAGCAGTGAGGGGTGGAATTCACCCCTCCACTTT. This sequence encodes CASSEGWNSPLHF. The chain has TRBV6-1 and TRBJ1-6, with D uncertain. V lost 3 bases and J 7 bases, leaving 7 bases between the germline ends. This CDR3 comprises 13 residues. Germline loops: CDR1 MNHNS, CDR2 SASEGT.

The chain has TRBV7-9 and TRBJ1-4; D unclear. Germline loops: CDR1 SEHNR, CDR2 FQNEAQ (reference sequence). V lost 3 bases, J lost 5 bases, and 10 bases lay in between. The CDR3 spans 14 residues. As DNA, the CDR3 is TGTGCCAGCAGCTTGGGCTTAGAGAATGAAAAACTGTTTTTT. Its protein is CASSLGLENEKLFF. The variable domain in full, completed from reference TRBV7-9 and TRBJ1-4, reads DTGVSQNPRHKITKRGQNVTFRCDPISEHNRLYWYRQTLGQGPEFLTYFQNEAQLEKSRLLSDRFSAERPKGSFSTLEIQRTEQGDSAMYLCASSLGLENEKLFFGSGTQLSVL.

Here the CDR3 reads CASSKATGYIQYF. DNA for the CDR3: TGTGCCAGCAGCAAAGCAACGGGATACATTCAGTACTTC. This chain connects TRBV21-1 to TRBJ2-4; the tabulated D call, TRBD2, remains unverified against the DNA. TRBV21-1 is shown as a pseudogene. The CDR3 is 13 residues long.

This sequence joins TRBV19 and TRBJ1-5, with a possible D match to TRBD1 (5 bases). Germline-derived CDR1 and CDR2 are LNHDA and SQIVND (reference sequence). This CDR3 contains 18 residues. V gave up 5 bases and J gave up 0 bases, with 20 bases separating them. CDR3 sequence: CASSPPGAGTYSNQPQHF. As DNA, the CDR3 is TGTGCCAGTAGTCCACCTGGGGCCGGGACTTATAGCAATCAGCCCCAGCATTTT.